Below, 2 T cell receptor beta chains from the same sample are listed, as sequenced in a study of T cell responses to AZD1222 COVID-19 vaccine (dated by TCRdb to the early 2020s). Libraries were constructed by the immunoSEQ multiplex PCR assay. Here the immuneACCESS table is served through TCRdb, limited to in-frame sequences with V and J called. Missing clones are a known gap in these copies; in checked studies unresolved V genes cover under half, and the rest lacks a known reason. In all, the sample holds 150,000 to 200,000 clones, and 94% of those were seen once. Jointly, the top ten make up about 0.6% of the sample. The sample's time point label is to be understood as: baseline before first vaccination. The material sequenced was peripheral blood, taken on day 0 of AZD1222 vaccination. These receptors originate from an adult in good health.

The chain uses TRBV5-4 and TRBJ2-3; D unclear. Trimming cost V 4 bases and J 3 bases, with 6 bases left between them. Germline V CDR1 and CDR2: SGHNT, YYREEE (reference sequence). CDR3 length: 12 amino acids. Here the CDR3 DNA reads TGTGCCAGCAGCCTTTTTACAGATACGCAGTATTTT. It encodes CASSLFTDTQYF.

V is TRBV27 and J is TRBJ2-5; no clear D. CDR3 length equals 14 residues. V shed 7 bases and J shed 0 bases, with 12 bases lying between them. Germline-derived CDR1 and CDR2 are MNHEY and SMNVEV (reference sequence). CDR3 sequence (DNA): TGTGCCAGCAAGTCAGGACCGTACCAAGAGACCCAGTACTTC. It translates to CASKSGPYQETQYF.